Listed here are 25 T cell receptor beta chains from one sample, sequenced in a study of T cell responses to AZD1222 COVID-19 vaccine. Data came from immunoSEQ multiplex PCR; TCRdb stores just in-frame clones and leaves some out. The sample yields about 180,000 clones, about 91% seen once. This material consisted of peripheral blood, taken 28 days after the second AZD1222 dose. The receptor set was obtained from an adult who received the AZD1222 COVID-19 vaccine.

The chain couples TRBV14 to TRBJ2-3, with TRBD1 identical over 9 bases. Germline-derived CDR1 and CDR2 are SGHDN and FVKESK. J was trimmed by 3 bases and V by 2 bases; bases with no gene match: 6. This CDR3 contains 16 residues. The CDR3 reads CASSQRPGQGTDTQYF. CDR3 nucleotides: TGTGCCAGCAGCCAAAGACCGGGACAGGGAACAGATACGCAGTATTTT. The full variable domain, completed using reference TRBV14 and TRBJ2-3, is EAGVTQFPSHSVIEKGQTVTLRCDPISGHDNLYWYRRVMGKEIKFLLHFVKESKQDESGMPNNRFLAERTGGTYSTLKVQPAELEDSGVYFCASSQRPGQGTDTQYFGPGTRLTVL.

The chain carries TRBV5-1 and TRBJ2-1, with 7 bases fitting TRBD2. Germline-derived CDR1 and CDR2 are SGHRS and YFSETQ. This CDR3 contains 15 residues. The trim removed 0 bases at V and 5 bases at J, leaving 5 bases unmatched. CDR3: CASSLGPGRDNEQFF. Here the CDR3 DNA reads TGCGCCAGCAGCTTGGGGCCAGGGAGGGACAATGAGCAGTTCTTC.

The CDR3 protein is CSASTRYNSPLHF. The CDR3 coding sequence is TGCAGTGCTAGTACGCGGTATAATTCACCCCTCCACTTT. This chain uses TRBV20-1 with TRBJ1-6; the D is unclear. Germline V lookup: CDR1 DFQATT, CDR2 SNEGSKA (reference sequence). The CDR3 is 13 amino acids. Trimming pared 3 bases from V and 4 bases from J, leaving 7 bases between.

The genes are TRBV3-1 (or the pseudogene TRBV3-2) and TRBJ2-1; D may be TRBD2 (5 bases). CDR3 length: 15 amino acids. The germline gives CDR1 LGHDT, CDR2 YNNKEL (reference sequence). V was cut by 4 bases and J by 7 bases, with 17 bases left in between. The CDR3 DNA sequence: TGTGCCAGCAGCCGCAGCACGGGTCCGGGAAATGAGCAGTTCTTC. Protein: CASSRSTGPGNEQFF.

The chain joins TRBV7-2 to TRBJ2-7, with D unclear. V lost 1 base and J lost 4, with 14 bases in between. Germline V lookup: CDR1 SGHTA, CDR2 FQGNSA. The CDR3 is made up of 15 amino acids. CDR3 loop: CASSLVSTDLYEQYF. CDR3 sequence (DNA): TGTGCCAGCAGCTTAGTATCTACGGACCTTTACGAGCAGTACTTC.

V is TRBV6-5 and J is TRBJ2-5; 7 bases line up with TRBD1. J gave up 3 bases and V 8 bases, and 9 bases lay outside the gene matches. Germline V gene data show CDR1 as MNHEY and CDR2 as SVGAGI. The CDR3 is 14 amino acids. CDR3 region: CASVDRSGKETQYF. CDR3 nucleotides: TGTGCCAGCGTGGACAGGTCGGGGAAAGAGACCCAGTACTTC.

CDR3 coding DNA: TGCAGCGTCGAGGGACAAAACTATGGCTACACCTTC. Encoded protein: CSVEGQNYGYTF. The rearrangement joins TRBV29-1 to TRBJ1-2; tentatively, D is TRBD1 (6 bases). V lost 6 bases to trimming and J lost 2 bases, with 10 bases between them. The CDR3 contains 12 residues. The germline V gene has CDR1 SQVTM and CDR2 ANQGSEA. The whole variable domain, filled in from reference TRBV29-1 and TRBJ1-2, reads SAVISQKPSRDICQRGTSLTIQCQVDSQVTMMFWYRQQPGQSLTLIATANQGSEATYESGFVIDKFPISRPNLTFSTLTVSNMSPEDSSIYLCSVEGQNYGYTFGSGTRLTVV.

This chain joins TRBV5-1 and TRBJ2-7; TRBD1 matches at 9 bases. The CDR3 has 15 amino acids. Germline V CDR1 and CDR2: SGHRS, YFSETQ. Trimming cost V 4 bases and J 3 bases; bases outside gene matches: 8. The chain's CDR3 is CASSPTGTGYYEQYF. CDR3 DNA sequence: TGCGCCAGCAGCCCAACCGGGACAGGGTACTACGAGCAGTACTTC.

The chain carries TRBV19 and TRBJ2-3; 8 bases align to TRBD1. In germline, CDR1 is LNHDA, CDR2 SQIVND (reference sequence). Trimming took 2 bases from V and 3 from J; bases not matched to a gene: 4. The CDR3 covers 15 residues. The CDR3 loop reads CASSILRGRTDTQYF. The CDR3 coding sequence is TGTGCCAGTAGTATACTCAGGGGGCGAACAGATACGCAGTATTTT.

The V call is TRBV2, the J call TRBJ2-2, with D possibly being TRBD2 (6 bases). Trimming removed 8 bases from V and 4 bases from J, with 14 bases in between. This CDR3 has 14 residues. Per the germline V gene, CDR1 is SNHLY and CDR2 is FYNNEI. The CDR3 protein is CASSGRHVTGELFF. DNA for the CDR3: TGTGCCAGCTCCGGGAGACATGTCACCGGGGAGCTGTTTTTT.

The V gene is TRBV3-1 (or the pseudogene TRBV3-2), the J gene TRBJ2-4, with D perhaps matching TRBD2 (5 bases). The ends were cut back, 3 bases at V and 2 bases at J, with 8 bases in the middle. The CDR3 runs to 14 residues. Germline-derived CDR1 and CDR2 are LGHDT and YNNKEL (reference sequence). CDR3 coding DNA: TGTGCCAGCAGCCAGCCGGGGTCCAAAAACATTCAGTACTTC. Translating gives CASSQPGSKNIQYF.

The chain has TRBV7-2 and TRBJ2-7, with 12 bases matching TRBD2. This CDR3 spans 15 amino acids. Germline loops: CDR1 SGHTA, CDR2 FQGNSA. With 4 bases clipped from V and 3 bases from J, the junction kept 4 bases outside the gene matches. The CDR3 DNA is TGTGCCAGCAGCTCATGGACTAGCGGGGTCTACGAGCAGTACTTC. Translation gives CASSSWTSGVYEQYF. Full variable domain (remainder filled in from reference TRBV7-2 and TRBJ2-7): GAGVSQSPSNKVTEKGKDVELRCDPISGHTALYWYRQSLGQGLEFLIYFQGNSAPDKSGLPSDRFSAERTGGSVSTLTIQRTQQEDSAVYLCASSSWTSGVYEQYFGPGTRLTVT.

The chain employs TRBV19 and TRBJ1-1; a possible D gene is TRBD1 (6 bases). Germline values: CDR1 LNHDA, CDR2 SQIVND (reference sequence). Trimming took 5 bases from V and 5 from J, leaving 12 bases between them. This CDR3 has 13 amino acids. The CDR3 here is CASSEQGRTEAFF. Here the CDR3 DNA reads TGTGCCAGTAGTGAACAGGGAAGGACTGAAGCTTTCTTT.

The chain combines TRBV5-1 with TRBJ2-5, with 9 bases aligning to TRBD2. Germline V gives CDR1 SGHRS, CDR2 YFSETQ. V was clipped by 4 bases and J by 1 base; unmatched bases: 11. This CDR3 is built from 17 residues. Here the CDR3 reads CASSLGLAFRGQETQYF. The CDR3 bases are TGCGCCAGCAGCCTGGGACTAGCTTTTAGAGGCCAAGAGACCCAGTACTTC.

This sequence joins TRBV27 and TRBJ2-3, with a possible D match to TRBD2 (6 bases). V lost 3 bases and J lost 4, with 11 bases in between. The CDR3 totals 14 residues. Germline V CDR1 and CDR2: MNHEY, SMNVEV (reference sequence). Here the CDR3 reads CASSFQGLPDTQYF. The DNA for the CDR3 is TGTGCCAGCAGTTTCCAGGGACTCCCAGATACGCAGTATTTT.

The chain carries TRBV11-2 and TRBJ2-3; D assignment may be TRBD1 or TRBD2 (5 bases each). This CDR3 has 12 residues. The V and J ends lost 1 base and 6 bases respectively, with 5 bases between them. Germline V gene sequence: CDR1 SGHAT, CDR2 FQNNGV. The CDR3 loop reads CASSLGGDTQYF. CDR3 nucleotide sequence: TGTGCCAGCAGCTTAGGGGGGGATACGCAGTATTTT.

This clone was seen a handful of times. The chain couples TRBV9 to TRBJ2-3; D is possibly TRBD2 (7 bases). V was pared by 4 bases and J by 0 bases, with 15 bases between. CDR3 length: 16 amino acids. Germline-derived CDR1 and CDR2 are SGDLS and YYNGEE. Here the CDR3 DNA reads TGTGCCAGCAGCCCGAGGGGGGGAATTAGCACAGATACGCAGTATTTT. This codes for CASSPRGGISTDTQYF.

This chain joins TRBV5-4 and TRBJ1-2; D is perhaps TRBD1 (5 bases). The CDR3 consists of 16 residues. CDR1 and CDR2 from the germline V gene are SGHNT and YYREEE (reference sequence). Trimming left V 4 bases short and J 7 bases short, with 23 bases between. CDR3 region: CASSPDDTARQGGYTF. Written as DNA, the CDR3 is TGTGCCAGCAGCCCAGACGACACAGCGCGCCAGGGTGGCTACACCTTC.

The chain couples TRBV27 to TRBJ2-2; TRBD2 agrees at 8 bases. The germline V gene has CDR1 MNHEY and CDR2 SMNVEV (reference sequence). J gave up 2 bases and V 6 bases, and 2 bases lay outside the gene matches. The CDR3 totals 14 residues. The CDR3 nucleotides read TGTGCCAGCAGGACTAGCGTAAACACCGGGGAGCTGTTTTTT. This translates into CASRTSVNTGELFF.

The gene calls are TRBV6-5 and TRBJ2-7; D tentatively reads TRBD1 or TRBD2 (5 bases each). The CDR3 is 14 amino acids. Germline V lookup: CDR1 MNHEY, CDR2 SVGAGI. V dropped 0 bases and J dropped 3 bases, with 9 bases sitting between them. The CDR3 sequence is CASSYSGTRYEQYF. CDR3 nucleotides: TGTGCCAGCAGTTACTCTGGGACCCGCTACGAGCAGTACTTC.

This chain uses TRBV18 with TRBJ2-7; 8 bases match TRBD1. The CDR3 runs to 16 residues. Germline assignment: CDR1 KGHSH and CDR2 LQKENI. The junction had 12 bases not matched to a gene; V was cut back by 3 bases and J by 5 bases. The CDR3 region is CASSPYSTGTGNEQYF. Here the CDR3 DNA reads TGTGCCAGCTCACCTTATTCAACCGGGACAGGAAACGAGCAGTACTTC.

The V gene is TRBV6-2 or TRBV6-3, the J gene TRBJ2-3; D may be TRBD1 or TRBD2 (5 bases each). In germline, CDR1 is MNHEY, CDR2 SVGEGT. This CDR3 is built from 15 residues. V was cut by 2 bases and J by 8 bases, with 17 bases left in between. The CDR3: CASSYGGPSGGTQYF. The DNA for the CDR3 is TGTGCCAGCAGTTACGGGGGACCCTCCGGAGGTACGCAGTATTTT.

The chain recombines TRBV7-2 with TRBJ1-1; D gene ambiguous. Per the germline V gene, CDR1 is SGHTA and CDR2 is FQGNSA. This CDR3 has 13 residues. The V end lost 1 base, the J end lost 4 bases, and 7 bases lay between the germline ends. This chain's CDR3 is CASSLEDVTEAFF. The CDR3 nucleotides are TGTGCCAGCAGCTTAGAGGACGTCACTGAAGCTTTCTTT.

CDR3 nucleotide sequence: TGTGCCAGCAGCCTATCAGAACAGGGTGATACGCAGTATTTT. It yields the protein CASSLSEQGDTQYF. The rearrangement links TRBV3-1 (or the pseudogene TRBV3-2) to TRBJ2-3; perhaps TRBD1 as D (6 bases). The germline CDR1 and CDR2 sequences are LGHDT and YNNKEL (reference sequence). With 4 bases removed from V and 6 bases from J, the gap between germline ends came to 14 bases. This CDR3 is 14 amino acids long.

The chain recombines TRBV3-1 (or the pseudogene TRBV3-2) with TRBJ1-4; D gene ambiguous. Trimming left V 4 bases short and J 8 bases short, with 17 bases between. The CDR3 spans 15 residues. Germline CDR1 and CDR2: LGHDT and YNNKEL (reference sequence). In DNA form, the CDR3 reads TGTGCCAGCAGCCCCCGGGCTGGGAATAGAGAAAAACTGTTTTTT. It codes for CASSPRAGNREKLFF.